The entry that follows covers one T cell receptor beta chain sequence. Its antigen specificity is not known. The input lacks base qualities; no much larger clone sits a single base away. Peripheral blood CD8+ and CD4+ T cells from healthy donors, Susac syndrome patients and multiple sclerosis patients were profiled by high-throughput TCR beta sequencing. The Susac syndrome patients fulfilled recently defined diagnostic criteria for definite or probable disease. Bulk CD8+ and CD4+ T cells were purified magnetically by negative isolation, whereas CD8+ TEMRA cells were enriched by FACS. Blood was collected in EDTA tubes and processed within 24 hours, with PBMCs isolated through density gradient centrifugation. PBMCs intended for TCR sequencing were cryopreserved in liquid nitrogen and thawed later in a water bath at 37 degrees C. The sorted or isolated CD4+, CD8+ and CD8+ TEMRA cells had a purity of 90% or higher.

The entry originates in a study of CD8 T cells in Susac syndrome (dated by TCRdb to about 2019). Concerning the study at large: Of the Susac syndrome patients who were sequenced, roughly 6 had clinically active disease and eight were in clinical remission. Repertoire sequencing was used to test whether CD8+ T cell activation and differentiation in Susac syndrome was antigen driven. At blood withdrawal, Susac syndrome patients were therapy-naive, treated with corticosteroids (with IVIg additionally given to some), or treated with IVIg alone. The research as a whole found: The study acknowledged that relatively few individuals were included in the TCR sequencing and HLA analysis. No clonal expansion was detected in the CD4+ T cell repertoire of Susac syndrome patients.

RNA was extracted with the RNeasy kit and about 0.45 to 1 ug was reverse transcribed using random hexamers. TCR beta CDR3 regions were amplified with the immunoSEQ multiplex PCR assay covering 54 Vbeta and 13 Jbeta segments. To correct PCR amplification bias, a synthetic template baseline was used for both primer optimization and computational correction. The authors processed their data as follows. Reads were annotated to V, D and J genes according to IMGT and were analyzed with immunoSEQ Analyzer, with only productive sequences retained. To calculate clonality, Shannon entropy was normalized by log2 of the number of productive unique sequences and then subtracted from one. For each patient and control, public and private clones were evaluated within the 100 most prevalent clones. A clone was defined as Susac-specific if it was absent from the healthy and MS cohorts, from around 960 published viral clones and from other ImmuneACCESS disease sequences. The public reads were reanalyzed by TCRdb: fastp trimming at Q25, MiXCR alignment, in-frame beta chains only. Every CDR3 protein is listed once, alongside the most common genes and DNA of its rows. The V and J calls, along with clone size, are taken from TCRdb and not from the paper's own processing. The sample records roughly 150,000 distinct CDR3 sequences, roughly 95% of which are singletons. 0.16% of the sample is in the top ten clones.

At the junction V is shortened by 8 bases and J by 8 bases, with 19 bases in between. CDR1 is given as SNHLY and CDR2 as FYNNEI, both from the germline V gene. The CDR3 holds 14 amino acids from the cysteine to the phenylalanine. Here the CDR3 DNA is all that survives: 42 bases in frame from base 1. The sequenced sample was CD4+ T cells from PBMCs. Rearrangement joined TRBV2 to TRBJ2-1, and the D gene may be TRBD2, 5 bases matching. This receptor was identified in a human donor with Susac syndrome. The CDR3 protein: CASLSGIPPDEQFF. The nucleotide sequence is TGTGCCAGCCTTTCGGGGATTCCCCCAGATGAGCAGTTCTTC.